The T cell receptor (beta chain) described here comes from a study of blood T cell repertoires in COVID-19. About the research overall: T cells, B-cell-depleted T cells, or PBMCs supplied cDNA or gDNA.

This CDR3 is built from 16 residues. Original processing notes: For nucleated cells, counts were estimated from reference gene primer amplification. The method was immunoSEQ multiplex PCR; TCRdb's version includes in-frame clones alone and lacks a portion of them. The V and J calls and clone size are taken from that table; D and trimming were inferred from the DNA. Counted here are around 98,000 clones, 70% to 90% occurring once; the ten biggest clones make up approximately 5%. This clonotype was sampled from a man in his sixties or seventies with acute or convalescent COVID-19. The sample consisted of peripheral blood. The chain couples TRBV21-1 to TRBJ2-7; the table assigns TRBD1, which was not confirmed against the DNA. TRBV21-1 is given as a pseudogene. CDR3 nucleotides: TGTGCCAGCAGCAAAGGGGACAGAACCAGCTCCTACGAGCAGTACTTC. Translating it yields CASSKGDRTSSYEQYF.